Each of the 16 T cell receptor beta chains below was sequenced from the same sample in a study of blood T cell repertoires in COVID-19. The data were produced by immunoSEQ multiplex PCR, yet TCRdb's version contains in-frame clones alone and is incomplete. The table shows around 250,000 clones, with about four fifths occurring only once. The sequenced material came from peripheral blood. The origin of the receptors is a man in his thirties or forties who had recovered from COVID-19.

In DNA form, the CDR3 reads TGTGCCACCTCGGACAGCTACCTTGAAGCTTTCTTT. This sequence encodes CATSDSYLEAFF. The V and J genes are TRBV19 and TRBJ1-1; a weak D match, TRBD1 (6 bases). This CDR3 has 12 amino acids. V was cut by 10 bases and J by 7 bases, with 16 bases left in between. Looked up from germline, CDR1 is LNHDA and CDR2 is SQIVND (reference sequence).

The V call is TRBV7-6, the J call TRBJ2-1, with 7 bases matching TRBD2. V dropped 8 bases and J dropped 7; count of bases not matched to a gene: 11. The CDR3 length is 14 residues. The germline V gene encodes CDR1 SGHVS and CDR2 FNYEAQ. The CDR3 DNA sequence: TGTGCCAGCGGCGCTTACCGGCGGGGGAATGAGCAGTTCTTC. Amino acid sequence: CASGAYRRGNEQFF.

The rearrangement joins TRBV7-9 to TRBJ1-2; D uncertain. V lost 5 bases, J lost 5 bases, and 12 bases lay in between. The CDR3 contains 13 residues. Germline lookup yields CDR1 SEHNR and CDR2 FQNEAQ (reference sequence). This CDR3 reads CASSPSLVYGYTF. The CDR3 DNA is TGTGCCAGCAGCCCCTCTCTTGTTTATGGCTACACCTTC.

This clone appeared once. The chain has TRBV9 and TRBJ2-2; TRBD2 matches 8 bases. This CDR3 is 16 amino acids long. In germline, CDR1 is SGDLS, CDR2 YYNGEE. The trim removed 1 base at V and 1 base at J, leaving 3 bases unmatched. The CDR3 loop is CASSVRLAGNTGELFF. The CDR3 region has the DNA TGTGCCAGCAGCGTAAGGCTAGCGGGGAACACCGGGGAGCTGTTTTTT.

The chain employs TRBV25-1 and TRBJ1-6; 7 bases fit TRBD1. This CDR3 comprises 13 residues. V was pared by 1 base and J by 9 bases, with 0 bases of the junction left unmatched. Germline V gene data show CDR1 as MGHDK and CDR2 as SYGVNS. CDR3 sequence: CASSEWDSSPLHF. CDR3 coding DNA: TGTGCCAGCAGTGAATGGGACAGTTCACCCCTCCACTTT.

This chain joins TRBV18 and TRBJ1-2; a possible D gene is TRBD1 (5 bases). This CDR3 has 14 residues. Germline loops: CDR1 KGHSH, CDR2 LQKENI. V lost 0 bases to trimming and J lost 7 bases, with 12 bases between them. CDR3 coding DNA: TGTGCCAGCTCACCACCTGGAACAGGAAGTGGCTACACCTTC. It yields the protein CASSPPGTGSGYTF.

The chain joins TRBV7-8 to TRBJ2-2; 7 bases agree with TRBD2. V trimming: 4 bases; J trimming: 2 bases; junction bases outside the gene matches: 4. CDR3 length: 15 amino acids. Germline V gives CDR1 SGHVS, CDR2 FQNEAQ. The CDR3 reads CASSSLADNTGELFF. Here the CDR3 DNA reads TGTGCCAGCAGCTCTCTAGCGGATAACACCGGGGAGCTGTTTTTT.

V usage is TRBV5-1 and J usage is TRBJ2-2; a possible D gene is TRBD1 (5 bases). CDR1 and CDR2 (germline): SGHRS, YFSETQ. Trimming took 1 base from V and 1 from J, leaving 11 bases between them. This CDR3 region has 16 residues. As DNA, the CDR3 is TGCGCCAGCAGCTTGACAGCAGACAGGAACACCGGGGAGCTGTTTTTT. Amino acid sequence: CASSLTADRNTGELFF.

This clone came up once. CDR3 DNA sequence: TGTGCCAGCAGTGGTAGCGGGGAGCGCGAGCAGTACGTC. Its translation is CASSGSGEREQYV. This sequence joins TRBV6-2 or TRBV6-3 and TRBJ2-7; TRBD2 matches 8 bases. The CDR3 consists of 13 residues. The trim removed 5 bases at V and 6 bases at J, leaving 6 bases unmatched. Per germline, CDR1 MNHEY and CDR2 SVGEGT.

This clone was observed once. The V gene is TRBV19, the J gene TRBJ2-3; D uncertain. Trimming cost V 7 bases and J 1 base, with 15 bases left between them. This CDR3 has 15 amino acids. CDR1 LNHDA and CDR2 SQIVND come from the germline V gene (reference sequence). DNA for the CDR3: TGTGCCAGTACCCCGGTCGTCGCGGGCACAGATACGCAGTATTTT. Amino acids: CASTPVVAGTDTQYF.

The J gene is TRBJ2-3, the V gene TRBV9; D is perhaps TRBD2 (6 bases). There are 15 residues in the CDR3. The V end lost 0 bases, the J end lost 1 base, and 9 bases lay between the germline ends. The germline CDR1 and CDR2 sequences are SGDLS and YYNGEE. CDR3 coding DNA: TGTGCCAGCAGCGTAGCGGGAGTTGGCACAGATACGCAGTATTTT. Translating gives CASSVAGVGTDTQYF. Together with reference TRBV9 and TRBJ2-3, the CDR3 gives the full variable domain: DSGVTQTPKHLITATGQRVTLRCSPRSGDLSVYWYQQSLDQGLQFLIQYYNGEERAKGNILERFSAQQFPDLHSELNLSSLELGDSALYFCASSVAGVGTDTQYFGPGTRLTVL.

The J gene is TRBJ2-5, the V gene TRBV2, with D possibly TRBD2 on 5 matching bases. V lost 2 bases, J lost 5 bases, and 9 bases lay in between. The germline V gene encodes CDR1 SNHLY and CDR2 FYNNEI. The CDR3 contains 13 residues. In nucleotides, the CDR3 is TGTGCCAGCAGTGAACTGGAGGAGGAGACCCAGTACTTC. Protein product: CASSELEEETQYF.

The rearrangement uses TRBV6-5 and TRBJ1-2; unclear D gene. Germline-derived CDR1 and CDR2 are MNHEY and SVGAGI. The V end lost 8 bases, the J end lost 5 bases, and 15 bases lay between the germline ends. CDR3 size: 13 residues. CDR3: CASGRESGYGYTF. The CDR3 nucleotides are TGTGCCAGCGGAAGGGAATCGGGATATGGCTACACCTTC.

This chain uses TRBV7-3 with TRBJ2-3, with TRBD2 matching 9 bases. CDR3 length: 16 residues. V was pared by 1 base and J by 1 base, with 3 bases of the junction left unmatched. Germline CDR1 is SGHTA and CDR2 is FQGTGA. The CDR3 DNA follows: TGTGCCAGCAGCTTAAAGGCTAGCGGGGGCACAGATACGCAGTATTTT. Translated, it gives CASSLKASGGTDTQYF.

The chain has TRBV12-3 or TRBV12-4 and TRBJ2-4; TRBD1 might be the D (5 bases). The CDR3 contains 12 residues. The V end was cut by 4 bases, the J end by 12 bases, with 13 bases between. The CDR3 reads CASSSQGINQYF. In nucleotides, the CDR3 is TGTGCCAGCAGTTCCCAGGGAATTAATCAGTACTTC.

V usage is TRBV12-3 or TRBV12-4 and J usage is TRBJ2-5; 10 bases agree with TRBD2. This CDR3 comprises 13 residues. After removal of 1 base from V and 7 bases from J, the junction contained 0 bases not matched to a gene. CDR3 region: CASSLERGGTQYF. In DNA form, the CDR3 reads TGTGCCAGCAGTTTAGAGCGGGGGGGGACCCAGTACTTC.